The 21 T cell receptor beta chains given below trace back to one sample, sequenced in a study of beta chain features in type 1 diabetes. Isolated RNA was reverse transcribed in full, so expressed TCRB transcripts were sequenced. The method was immunoSEQ multiplex PCR; TCRdb's version includes in-frame clones alone and lacks a portion of them. The table shows a few hundred thousand clones, with about 15% occurring only once. The source material was naive CD4+ T cells from blood. Receptors were obtained from a woman under 30 in good health.

This clone was counted between two and nine times. V and J are TRBV10-3 and TRBJ1-2; tentative D call: TRBD1 (6 bases). V was trimmed by 1 base and J by 8 bases, leaving 11 bases between them. The CDR3 is 13 residues long. Germline CDR1 is ENHRY and CDR2 is SYGVKD. In DNA form, the CDR3 reads TGTGCCATCAGTGAGTTACAGGGCCGCGGCTACACCTTC. It translates to CAISELQGRGYTF.

The gene calls are TRBV27 and TRBJ1-1; D uncertain. Germline V gives CDR1 MNHEY, CDR2 SMNVEV (reference sequence). V was pared by 3 bases and J by 7 bases, with 6 bases between. The CDR3 has 11 residues. The CDR3 reads CASSFFGEAFF. CDR3 bases: TGTGCCAGCAGTTTCTTCGGTGAAGCTTTCTTT.

The rearrangement links TRBV5-1 to TRBJ2-4; 8 bases map to TRBD1. The ends lost 2 bases at V and 2 bases at J; junction bases unmatched: 12. This CDR3 is built from 18 residues. Germline-derived CDR1 and CDR2 are SGHRS and YFSETQ. CDR3 bases: TGCGCCAGCAGCTTCCCCGGACAGGGCCCCACGACCAAAAACATTCAGTACTTC. Protein sequence: CASSFPGQGPTTKNIQYF.

This chain connects TRBV28 to TRBJ2-3; 7 bases fit TRBD1. The CDR3 has 15 residues. Germline V gives CDR1 MDHEN, CDR2 SYDVKM. Trimming cost V 3 bases and J 2 bases; bases outside gene matches: 5. The CDR3 DNA sequence: TGTGCCAGCAGTTTCCCGGGACAGATCACAGATACGCAGTATTTT. It translates to CASSFPGQITDTQYF.

Here the CDR3 reads CATDRDRVGNQPQHF. In DNA, the CDR3 is TGTGCCACTGACCGGGACAGGGTGGGCAATCAGCCCCAGCATTTT. The gene calls are TRBV19 and TRBJ1-5; TRBD1 aligns across 9 bases. With V trimmed by 10 bases and J by 2 bases, 9 bases remained unmatched. The CDR3 extends over 15 amino acids. CDR1 and CDR2 from the germline V gene are LNHDA and SQIVND (reference sequence).

V and J are TRBV6-5 and TRBJ2-7, with a possible D match to TRBD1 (6 bases). The germline V and J ends were trimmed by 1 base and 1 base, with 8 bases remaining between them. This CDR3 comprises 14 residues. Per the germline V gene, CDR1 is MNHEY and CDR2 is SVGAGI. This CDR3 reads CASSYLDSSYEQYF. DNA of the CDR3: TGTGCCAGCAGTTACTTGGACAGTTCCTACGAGCAGTACTTC.

The V call is TRBV28, the J call TRBJ1-2; D unclear. The germline CDR1 and CDR2 sequences are MDHEN and SYDVKM. V shed 3 bases and J shed 4 bases, with 24 bases lying between them. The CDR3 length is 18 residues. The CDR3 coding sequence is TGTGCCAGCAGTTTCTCTTACCTGCGTAGACTCTCCTTCTATGGCTACACCTTC. This sequence encodes CASSFSYLRRLSFYGYTF.

The chain recombines TRBV29-1 with TRBJ1-2; D remains ambiguous. The CDR3 runs to 15 residues. Trimming stripped 6 bases from V and 4 bases from J, with 21 bases between. Germline CDR1 and CDR2: SQVTM and ANQGSEA. In DNA, the CDR3 is TGCAGCGTCGCCTACTCCTTGACTTGGATCTATGGCTACACCTTC. Amino acids: CSVAYSLTWIYGYTF.

This clone occurred a few times. The V call is TRBV28, the J call TRBJ2-5, with TRBD1 identical over 8 bases. The length of the CDR3 is 14 residues. The ends lost 5 bases at V and 5 bases at J; junction bases unmatched: 7. The V gene's germline CDR1 is MDHEN and CDR2 SYDVKM. The CDR3 region has the DNA TGTGCCAGCAGTCAGAGGACAGGGATGGAGACCCAGTACTTC. This gives the protein CASSQRTGMETQYF.

This clone has just a few counts. The chain uses TRBV5-4 and TRBJ2-5; 9 bases are a match to TRBD1. Germline V gives CDR1 SGHNT, CDR2 YYREEE (reference sequence). After removal of 4 bases from V and 2 bases from J, the junction contained 6 bases not matched to a gene. CDR3 length equals 15 residues. The CDR3 spells CASSRIGQGQETQYF. For the CDR3, the DNA is TGTGCCAGCAGCAGGATCGGACAGGGGCAAGAGACCCAGTACTTC.

V gene TRBV30 combines with J gene TRBJ2-1; D perhaps matches TRBD2 (6 bases). The length of the CDR3 is 16 residues. V lost 1 base and J lost 4, with 17 bases in between. Germline values: CDR1 GTSNPN, CDR2 SVGIG (reference sequence). The CDR3 spells CAWSEVGASVYNEQFF. The CDR3 coding sequence is TGTGCCTGGAGTGAGGTCGGGGCTAGCGTATACAATGAGCAGTTCTTC.

The chain couples TRBV28 to TRBJ1-2, with D maybe TRBD1 (5 bases). This CDR3 is built from 14 residues. Germline-derived CDR1 and CDR2 are MDHEN and SYDVKM. The V end lost 2 bases, the J end lost 3 bases, and 10 bases lay between the germline ends. The CDR3 coding sequence is TGTGCCAGCAGTTTAGGTAGCAGGGACTATGGCTACACCTTC. This gives the protein CASSLGSRDYGYTF.

This clone has more than one count but fewer than ten. V is TRBV4-2 and J is TRBJ2-7; TRBD2 aligns across 9 bases. Losses at the gene ends were 4 bases for V and 0 bases for J; bases not matched to a gene: 4. Germline lookup yields CDR1 LGHNA and CDR2 YNFKEQ. The CDR3 has 15 residues. The CDR3 loop is CASSRLAEDSYEQYF. In nucleotides, the CDR3 is TGTGCCAGCAGCCGACTAGCGGAGGACTCCTACGAGCAGTACTTC.

The chain links TRBV29-1 to TRBJ2-1, with D maybe TRBD2 (6 bases). V lost 5 bases to trimming and J lost 8 bases, with 22 bases between them. Germline lookup yields CDR1 SQVTM and CDR2 ANQGSEA. The CDR3 extends over 15 amino acids. This CDR3 is CSVNPLAGLGDEQFF. CDR3 sequence (DNA): TGCAGCGTTAACCCCCTTGCGGGGCTGGGGGATGAGCAGTTCTTC.

This chain uses TRBV5-1 with TRBJ2-5; the D gene is possibly TRBD1 (5 bases). This CDR3 is 14 amino acids long. V was clipped by 2 bases and J by 5 bases, with 13 bases between them. Germline CDR1 SGHRS, CDR2 YFSETQ. The CDR3 loop is CASSFYVGPETQYF. Here the CDR3 DNA reads TGCGCCAGCAGCTTTTATGTGGGGCCGGAGACCCAGTACTTC.

The V gene is TRBV29-1, the J gene TRBJ2-5; 8 bases are shared with TRBD1. The V gene end was trimmed by 6 bases and the J gene end by 1 base; junction bases not matched to a gene: 13. In germline, CDR1 is SQVTM, CDR2 ANQGSEA. CDR3 length equals 16 residues. CDR3 coding DNA: TGCAGCGTCCGATACGGACAGGGAAGTCTCCAAGAGACCCAGTACTTC. Amino acid sequence: CSVRYGQGSLQETQYF.

To note about this clone: One end of the junction is discordant with germline, which a read error may explain. The genes are TRBV11-3 and TRBJ1-1; D may be TRBD1 (5 bases). CDR1 and CDR2 (germline): SGHNT, YENEEA. The CDR3 loop spans 14 amino acids. The CDR3 DNA is TGTGCCAGCAGCCTAGAGAACAGGCACACTGAAGCTTTCTTT. Its translation: CASSLENRHTEAFF.

This rearrangement joins TRBV25-1 to TRBJ2-3, with D maybe TRBD2 (6 bases). CDR3 size: 14 residues. The V and J ends lost 7 bases and 3 bases respectively, with 14 bases between them. Germline values: CDR1 MGHDK, CDR2 SYGVNS. DNA of the CDR3: TGTGCCAGCACTCGGGGGACCGCGACAGATACGCAGTATTTT. This gives the protein CASTRGTATDTQYF.

This clone was found a few times. CDR3 sequence reads: CASSLVGSYSGANVLTF. DNA of the CDR3: TGTGCCAGCAGCTTAGTGGGGAGTTACTCTGGGGCCAACGTCCTGACTTTC. J is TRBJ2-6 and V is TRBV7-2; D might be TRBD2 (5 bases). The CDR3 consists of 17 residues. CDR1 is SGHTA, CDR2 FQGNSA, per germline. V lost 1 base to trimming and J lost 0 bases, with 10 bases between them.

This clone has only a few counts. The chain has TRBV6-1 and TRBJ2-7, with D uncertain. Trimming cost V 4 bases and J 6 bases, with 7 bases left between them. The germline gives CDR1 MNHNS, CDR2 SASEGT. CDR3 size: 11 residues. CDR3 sequence (DNA): TGTGCCAGCAGTGGACACTCCGAGCAGTACTTC. Translating gives CASSGHSEQYF.

This clone was observed a few times. The chain combines TRBV6-5 with TRBJ2-7, with a possible D match to TRBD1 (6 bases). The V gene's germline CDR1 is MNHEY and CDR2 SVGAGI. This CDR3 comprises 14 residues. The V and J ends lost 4 bases and 6 bases respectively, with 16 bases between them. CDR3 loop: CASSSSGVRGEQYF. Here the CDR3 DNA reads TGTGCCAGCAGTTCCTCAGGGGTTAGGGGCGAGCAGTACTTC.